This entry lists 31 T cell receptor beta chains sequenced from one sample in a study of PD-1 blockade in classical Hodgkin lymphoma. The method was immunoSEQ multiplex PCR; TCRdb's version includes in-frame clones alone and lacks a portion of them. Among 17,000 or so clones listed, around 65% were seen once. Stated time point: cycle 4 day 1 (C4D1), after five to seven weeks of nivolumab. All patients experienced relapse after autologous stem cell transplantation, and brentuximab vedotin exposure was variable. The sample was peripheral blood mononuclear cells (PBMCs), taken before the fourth cycle of nivolumab. Receptor source: a human donor with classical Hodgkin lymphoma.

The chain employs TRBV11-1 and TRBJ1-1; D gene unclear. The CDR3 spans 13 residues. Germline V lookup: CDR1 SGHAT, CDR2 FQDESV (reference sequence). V was clipped by 1 base and J by 7 bases, with 10 bases between them. DNA of the CDR3: TGTGCCAGCAGCTTAGGTCGCAGGTATGAAGCTTTCTTT. Translating it yields CASSLGRRYEAFF. Variable domain in full (rest from reference TRBV11-1 and TRBJ1-1): EAEVAQSPRYKITEKSQAVAFWCDPISGHATLYWYRQILGQGPELLVQFQDESVVDDSQLPKDRFSAERLKGVDSTLKIQPAELGDSAMYLCASSLGRRYEAFFGQGTRLTVV.

The chain links TRBV7-6 to TRBJ2-7; perhaps TRBD2 as D (6 bases). This CDR3 is 15 amino acids long. The germline V gene has CDR1 SGHVS and CDR2 FNYEAQ. V dropped 3 bases and J dropped 3 bases, with 15 bases sitting between them. CDR3 loop: CASSFGVRDRYEQYF. CDR3 DNA: TGTGCCAGCAGCTTCGGTGTGCGGGATCGCTACGAGCAGTACTTC. The full variable domain, completed using reference TRBV7-6 and TRBJ2-7, is GAGVSQSPRYKVTKRGQDVALRCDPISGHVSLYWYRQALGQGPEFLTYFNYEAQQDKSGLPNDRFSAERPEGSISTLTIQRTEQRDSAMYRCASSFGVRDRYEQYFGPGTRLTVT.

The gene calls are TRBV12-5 and TRBJ1-1; D unclear. Trimming cost V 1 base and J 0 bases, with 9 bases left between them. This CDR3 is 15 amino acids long. Looked up from germline, CDR1 is LGHNT and CDR2 is FRNRAP. This CDR3 is CASGLGRGLNTEAFF. In nucleotides, the CDR3 is TGTGCTAGTGGTTTGGGAAGAGGGTTGAACACTGAAGCTTTCTTT.

The chain is built from TRBV16 and TRBJ1-1, with no clear D. CDR1 and CDR2 (germline): KGHSY, FQNENV. Trimming left V 0 bases short and J 2 bases short, with 4 bases between. This CDR3 has 13 amino acids. CDR3 sequence (DNA): TGTGCCAGCAGCCAATCTGCAAACACTGAAGCTTTCTTT. Translating gives CASSQSANTEAFF.

This clone was seen once. CDR3 region: CASSFPQGYEQYF. The CDR3 DNA is TGTGCCAGCAGTTTCCCACAGGGCTACGAGCAGTACTTC. The J gene is TRBJ2-7, the V gene TRBV28, with a tentative D call TRBD1 (6 bases). The CDR3 has 13 amino acids. Between the trimmed V and J ends, which lost 3 bases and 3 bases, there was a span of 9 bases. CDR1 MDHEN and CDR2 SYDVKM come from the germline V gene.

The J gene is TRBJ2-2, the V gene TRBV14; tentatively, D is TRBD1 (5 bases). CDR1 and CDR2 (germline): SGHDN, FVKESK. The CDR3 length is 15 residues. The V gene lost 3 bases and the J gene lost 2 bases, with 10 bases spanning the gap. CDR3 DNA: TGTGCCAGCAGCCAGTGGGGCGGAAACACCGGGGAGCTGTTTTTT. Translated: CASSQWGGNTGELFF.

The chain recombines TRBV18 with TRBJ1-2, with D tentatively TRBD1 (6 bases). This CDR3 region has 12 residues. Trimming removed 2 bases from V and 10 bases from J, with 11 bases in between. The germline V gene has CDR1 KGHSH and CDR2 LQKENI. The CDR3 protein is CASSPAGANYTF. CDR3 bases: TGTGCCAGCTCACCAGCAGGGGCTAACTACACCTTC. Complete variable domain (other parts from reference TRBV18 and TRBJ1-2): NAGVMQNPRHLVRRRGQEARLRCSPMKGHSHVYWYRQLPEEGLKFMVYLQKENIIDESGMPKERFSAEFPKEGPSILRIQQVVRGDSAAYFCASSPAGANYTFGSGTRLTVV.

By proportion, this clone is medium-sized. The chain carries TRBV9 and TRBJ1-6; D call uncertain. Germline loops: CDR1 SGDLS, CDR2 YYNGEE. The CDR3 has 15 amino acids. Trimming pared 1 base from V and 1 base from J, leaving 6 bases between. CDR3 DNA sequence: TGTGCCAGCAGCGTATATGGGTCCTATAATTCACCCCTCCACTTT. Translated: CASSVYGSYNSPLHF.

The J gene is TRBJ2-3, the V gene TRBV18; TRBD2 aligns across 9 bases. The CDR3 loop spans 14 amino acids. V lost 6 bases to trimming and J lost 0 bases; unmatched junction nucleotides: 1. Germline CDR1 and CDR2: KGHSH and LQKENI. CDR3 loop: CASSGTSSTDTQYF. Written as DNA, the CDR3 is TGTGCCAGCTCCGGGACTAGCAGCACAGATACGCAGTATTTT.

The V call is TRBV19, the J call TRBJ1-2; no reliable D call. V was shortened by 4 bases and J by 8 bases, with 11 bases between the two germline ends. Germline V CDR1 and CDR2: LNHDA, SQIVND (reference sequence). This CDR3 comprises 12 residues. The CDR3 bases are TGTGCCAGTAGTACCGAAACGTGGGGCTACACCTTC. It encodes CASSTETWGYTF.

This clone was seen more than once but under ten times. The V call is TRBV19, the J call TRBJ2-1; D is uncertain. Germline CDR1 is LNHDA and CDR2 is SQIVND (reference sequence). The CDR3 consists of 14 residues. The ends were cut back, 3 bases at V and 0 bases at J, with 6 bases in the middle. The CDR3 region has the DNA TGTGCCAGTAGTATGGATCACTCCTACAATGAGCAGTTCTTC. Its translation is CASSMDHSYNEQFF.

The CDR3 bases are TGTGCCACCAGCCGACTACAAGTCACAGATACGCAGTATTTT. Translation gives CATSRLQVTDTQYF. This chain links TRBV15 with TRBJ2-3, with a weak D call TRBD2 (5 bases). Germline V gene lookup returns CDR1 LNHNV and CDR2 YYDKDF (reference sequence). There are 14 residues in the CDR3. V was shortened by 5 bases and J by 2 bases, with 11 bases between the two germline ends.

The chain combines TRBV10-3 with TRBJ2-1; D is unclear. The CDR3 sequence is 13 residues long. Per the germline V gene, CDR1 is ENHRY and CDR2 is SYGVKD. The V end was cut by 0 bases, the J end by 12 bases, with 12 bases between. For the CDR3, the DNA is TGTGCCATCAGTGAGTCAGGGCCAATGAGGCAGTTCTTC. Translating gives CAISESGPMRQFF.

The V gene is TRBV6-5, the J gene TRBJ2-7; D is unclear. Germline V CDR1 and CDR2: MNHEY, SVGAGI. This CDR3 is built from 11 residues. Trimming shortened V by 7 bases and J by 4 bases, and 8 bases separated the two germline ends. CDR3 loop: CASTPTYEQYF. In nucleotides, the CDR3 is TGTGCCAGCACCCCGACTTACGAGCAGTACTTC.

The chain employs TRBV7-9 and TRBJ2-7, with 7 bases aligning to TRBD2. The CDR3 consists of 15 residues. Germline CDR1 SEHNR, CDR2 FQNEAQ (reference sequence). V lost 5 bases, J lost 0 bases, and 7 bases stayed unmatched. The CDR3 DNA sequence: TGTGCCAGCAGCCCGTTGGGCGGGAGCTCCTACGAGCAGTACTTC. Translating it yields CASSPLGGSSYEQYF.

The CDR3 nucleotides are TGTGCCAGTAGTCCCTTTGCCGCAGGGGGCGTGAACACTGAAGCTTTCTTT. Translation: CASSPFAAGGVNTEAFF. This chain connects TRBV19 to TRBJ1-1; 8 bases align to TRBD1. The V gene's germline CDR1 is LNHDA and CDR2 SQIVND (reference sequence). This CDR3 spans 17 amino acids. V was pared by 5 bases and J by 0 bases, with 11 bases of the junction left unmatched.

The chain couples TRBV27 to TRBJ1-5; D possibly corresponds to TRBD1 (5 bases). Germline V gene sequence: CDR1 MNHEY, CDR2 SMNVEV (reference sequence). The CDR3 extends over 15 amino acids. The ends were cut back, 6 bases at V and 3 bases at J, with 15 bases in the middle. The CDR3 loop reads CASRSGAYNNQPQHF. CDR3 nucleotide sequence: TGTGCCAGCAGATCCGGGGCCTACAACAATCAGCCCCAGCATTTT.

In its sample, this clone was seen a few times. This sequence joins TRBV29-1 and TRBJ2-5; a possible D gene is TRBD2 (7 bases). The CDR3 is 11 residues long. Trimming removed 8 bases from V and 5 bases from J, with 12 bases in between. CDR1 is SQVTM, CDR2 ANQGSEA, per germline. The CDR3 bases are TGCAGCCTCGGGGGGCTGGAGACCCAGTACTTC. Protein sequence: CSLGGLETQYF.

The gene calls are TRBV7-9 and TRBJ2-3; perhaps TRBD2 as D (6 bases). This CDR3 is 17 amino acids long. Germline CDR1 SEHNR, CDR2 FQNEAQ (reference sequence). Between the trimmed V and J ends, which lost 3 bases and 6 bases, there was a span of 22 bases. DNA for the CDR3: TGTGCCAGCAGCTTCCCGCGGGGCAGGTCGCGATGGGATACGCAGTATTTT. Residues: CASSFPRGRSRWDTQYF.

This chain connects TRBV7-2 to TRBJ2-7, with 7 positions matching TRBD2. Germline V lookup: CDR1 SGHTA, CDR2 FQGNSA. The CDR3 loop spans 15 amino acids. The V segment lost 1 base and the J segment 3 bases; nucleotides outside the gene matches: 6. The CDR3 spells CASSLGVGEGYEQYF. CDR3 nucleotide sequence: TGTGCCAGCAGCTTAGGTGTAGGGGAGGGCTACGAGCAGTACTTC.

V and J are TRBV7-3 and TRBJ2-1; 7 positions match TRBD1. J lost 4 bases, V lost 1 base, and 13 bases had no gene match. The CDR3 consists of 18 residues. Germline assignment: CDR1 SGHTA and CDR2 FQGTGA. The CDR3 sequence: CASSLNPDRDRPYNEQFF. Here the CDR3 DNA reads TGTGCCAGCAGCTTAAACCCCGACAGGGATAGACCTTACAATGAGCAGTTCTTC.

The sample holds a few counts of this clone. The V call is TRBV6-1, the J call TRBJ2-7, with D perhaps TRBD2 (7 bases). Germline CDR1 reads MNHNS; CDR2 reads SASEGT. The CDR3 extends over 14 amino acids. V lost 2 bases, J lost 4 bases, and 12 bases lay in between. CDR3 DNA: TGTGCCAGCAGTGAAACGAGGGGGGGATACGAGCAGTACTTC. Its translation is CASSETRGGYEQYF.

This clone was observed a handful of times. This chain joins TRBV7-2 and TRBJ2-7, with 7 bases lining up with TRBD2. Germline trimming cut 4 bases from V and 6 bases from J; bases unmatched to any gene: 6. Germline CDR1 and CDR2: SGHTA and FQGNSA. The CDR3 totals 13 residues. CDR3 in amino acids: CASSYGGRLEQYF. In nucleotides, the CDR3 is TGTGCCAGCAGCTACGGGGGGAGGCTCGAGCAGTACTTC.

This clone was observed a handful of times. The sample contains more than one DNA sequence encoding this CDR3. The V gene is TRBV7-9, the J gene TRBJ2-3; tentatively, D is TRBD2 (5 bases). The CDR3 spans 13 residues. Germline lookup yields CDR1 SEHNR and CDR2 FQNEAQ (reference sequence). V was clipped by 4 bases and J by 2 bases, with 7 bases between them. DNA for the CDR3: TGTGCCAGCAGCTCGGACTTCACAGATACGCAGTATTTT. Encoded protein: CASSSDFTDTQYF.

DNA for the CDR3: TGTGCCAGCAGTGACAGGGGCTCCTACTTTGGCACTGAAGCTTTCTTT. It yields the protein CASSDRGSYFGTEAFF. The V gene is TRBV2, the J gene TRBJ1-1; weak D call: TRBD1 (6 bases). This CDR3 region has 16 residues. Trimming removed 3 bases at V and 4 bases at J, with 18 bases between. Germline V gene data show CDR1 as SNHLY and CDR2 as FYNNEI.

The V call is TRBV5-1, the J call TRBJ2-5; the D is unclear. Germline V lookup: CDR1 SGHRS, CDR2 YFSETQ. Between the trimmed V and J ends, which lost 0 bases and 4 bases, there was a span of 7 bases. The length of the CDR3 is 13 residues. CDR3 sequence: CASSLDNPETQYF. The DNA of the CDR3 is TGCGCCAGCAGCTTGGACAATCCAGAGACCCAGTACTTC.

This chain connects TRBV5-1 to TRBJ2-3, with 8 bases matching TRBD1. CDR1 and CDR2 (germline): SGHRS, YFSETQ. V lost 0 bases to trimming and J lost 2 bases; unmatched junction nucleotides: 11. CDR3 length equals 18 residues. For the CDR3, the DNA is TGCGCCAGCAGCTTGGGGTGGGACAGGAATTTGGACACAGATACGCAGTATTTT. As protein: CASSLGWDRNLDTDTQYF.

J is TRBJ2-1 and V is TRBV6-5, with D hard to call. The CDR3 length is 13 residues. Germline CDR1 MNHEY, CDR2 SVGAGI. The germline V and J ends were trimmed by 6 bases and 8 bases, with 14 bases remaining between them. The CDR3, as DNA: TGTGCCAGCAGGAAACTTGATAGGGATGAGCAGTTCTTC. This gives the protein CASRKLDRDEQFF.

The chain joins TRBV6-5 to TRBJ2-2; no clear D. In germline, CDR1 is MNHEY, CDR2 SVGAGI. The CDR3 covers 14 residues. V gave up 2 bases and J gave up 3 bases, with 7 bases separating them. The CDR3 region is CASSYNSDTGELFF. As DNA, the CDR3 is TGTGCCAGCAGTTACAACTCCGACACCGGGGAGCTGTTTTTT.

The chain has TRBV7-9 and TRBJ2-7, with 10 bases identical to TRBD1. Per the germline V gene, CDR1 is SEHNR and CDR2 is FQNEAQ (reference sequence). V gave up 1 base and J gave up 6 bases; unmatched junction bases: 3. This CDR3 is 14 amino acids long. For the CDR3, the DNA is TGTGCCAGCAGCTTAGGACAGGGGGCGCTCGAGCAGTACTTC. Its protein is CASSLGQGALEQYF.

This chain connects TRBV29-1 to TRBJ2-3; weak D call: TRBD2 (7 bases). CDR1 is SQVTM and CDR2 is ANQGSEA in the germline V gene. The length of the CDR3 is 14 residues. V shed 3 bases and J shed 4 bases, with 14 bases lying between them. The DNA for the CDR3 is TGCAGCGTTGAGGTAGGGGGGGCCGCAGATACGCAGTATTTT. This translates into CSVEVGGAADTQYF.